Listed below are T cell receptor beta chains from one sample, sequenced in a study of blood T cell repertoires in COVID-19. Repertoires were generated with immunoSEQ multiplex PCR, while TCRdb's copy carries only in-frame clones and drops some. The data hold 250,000 to 300,000 clones, with roughly 89% observed a single time. The sequenced sample was PBMCs or T cells enriched from blood (not recorded which). Source of these receptors: a woman in her sixties or seventies who had recovered from COVID-19. The CDR3 runs from the conserved cysteine through the conserved F or W. D genes are given only for firm matches. Size values are once, few and many counts, or a class for expanded clones, and some rows have none.

clone_size	d_call	v_call	j_call	cdr3_nt	cdr3_aa
few	TRBD1	TRBV7-2	TRBJ2-7	TGTGCCAGCAGCTTGTCGGGACAGGGTTCTTACGAGCAGTACTTC	CASSLSGQGSYEQYF
NA	TRBD2	TRBV5-1	TRBJ2-1	TGCGCCAGCAGCGTGCTAGCGGGGCTCCACTACAATGAGCAGTTCTTC	CASSVLAGLHYNEQFF
NA	TRBD1	TRBV3-1/TRBV3-2	TRBJ1-5	TGTGCCAGCAGCCTCGGGACAGGGCCCGATCAGCCCCAGCATTTT	CASSLGTGPDQPQHF
once	TRBD1	TRBV2	TRBJ1-6	TGTGCCAGCACGGGACAGGGACTTTCACCCCTCCACTTT	CASTGQGLSPLHF
NA	TRBD1	TRBV28	TRBJ1-1	TGTGCCAGCAGTTTAATGACAGGGGGGAACACTGAAGCTTTCTTT	CASSLMTGGNTEAFF
NA	NA	TRBV12-2	TRBJ1-6	TGTGCAAGTCGCTTAGTGCGACCGGGGATTTCACCCCTCCACTTT	CASRLVRPGISPLHF
NA	TRBD2	TRBV28	TRBJ2-1	TGTGCCAGCAGTTTAGGGCTAGCGGGTTACAATGAGCAGTTCTTC	CASSLGLAGYNEQFF
NA	NA	TRBV19	TRBJ2-2	TGTGCCAGTACGACTAGTTGGACCGGGGAGCTGTTTTTT	CASTTSWTGELFF
NA	NA	TRBV9	TRBJ2-7	TGTGCCAGCAGCGGGAGCTCCCCCAGGACTACCTTCTACGAGCAGTACTTC	CASSGSSPRTTFYEQYF
NA	TRBD1	TRBV29-1	TRBJ1-2	TGCAGCGTTGAAGAACAGGGGGCCTATGGCTACACCTTC	CSVEEQGAYGYTF
NA	NA	TRBV5-1	TRBJ2-2	TGCGCCAGCAGCGGAGGGGGCATCAGGGCAACCGGGGAGCTGTTTTTT	CASSGGGIRATGELFF
NA	TRBD1	TRBV30	TRBJ2-7	TGTGCCTGGAGCCACTACGCCGGGACAGGGATTTACGAGCAGTACTTC	CAWSHYAGTGIYEQYF
NA	NA	TRBV12-3/TRBV12-4	TRBJ2-1	TGTGCCAGCAGTTTAAGCGAGAGGGAGTTCTTC	CASSLSEREFF
NA	TRBD2	TRBV5-1	TRBJ2-3	TGCGCCAGCAGCTTGGTGGCTAGCGGGACCCCGGATACGCAGTATTTT	CASSLVASGTPDTQYF
NA	NA	TRBV21-1	TRBJ1-6	TGTGCCAGCGCCAAACCTAGGGCGGTTAAGGGGGTTTTT	CASAKPRAVKGVF
NA	NA	TRBV5-1	TRBJ2-1	TGCGCCAGCAGCCCGGTTTCTAGGTCCGGGGAGTTCTTC	CASSPVSRSGEFF
few	NA	TRBV3-1/TRBV3-2	TRBJ1-4	TGTGCCAGCAGCCAAACGACAGTTAGTAATGAAAAACTGTTTTTT	CASSQTTVSNEKLFF
few	NA	TRBV3-1/TRBV3-2	TRBJ1-1	TGTGCCAGCAGCCCGAACCCGGTTATGGCTGAAGCTTTCTTT	CASSPNPVMAEAFF
NA	TRBD1	TRBV15	TRBJ1-5	TGTGCCACCAGCAGACAGGGGGCGCATAGCAATCAGCCCCAGCATTTT	CATSRQGAHSNQPQHF
NA	TRBD2	TRBV10-3	TRBJ2-3	TGTGCCATCACTAGCGGGACGGGGACAGATACGCAGTATTTT	CAITSGTGTDTQYF
NA	TRBD2	TRBV9	TRBJ2-5	TGTGCCAGCAGCGTCACGAGCGGGACTTATCAAGAGACCCAGTACTTC	CASSVTSGTYQETQYF
NA	TRBD2	TRBV5-6	TRBJ2-2	TGTGCCAGCAGCTTGCGTGCTAGCGGGAGTACCGGGGAGCTGTTTTTT	CASSLRASGSTGELFF
few	TRBD2	TRBV19	TRBJ2-2	TGTGCCAGTAGTTTTGGGACTAGCGGCACCGGGGAGCTGTTTTTT	CASSFGTSGTGELFF
NA	TRBD2	TRBV5-4	TRBJ2-7	TGTGCCAGCAGCTTCCAGAGCGGGGGGGTTATTCACGAGCAGTACTTC	CASSFQSGGVIHEQYF
NA	TRBD1	TRBV2	TRBJ2-1	TGTGCCAGCGGGACAGGGAGTTACAATGAGCAGTTCTTC	CASGTGSYNEQFF
NA	TRBD1	TRBV2	TRBJ2-7	TGTGCCAGCAGTGACGGGACAGGGGGCGACGAGCAGTACTTC	CASSDGTGGDEQYF
NA	NA	TRBV28	TRBJ1-6	TGTGCCAGCAGTTTGCAGGGGACTTCACCCCTCCACTTT	CASSLQGTSPLHF
NA	NA	TRBV3-1/TRBV3-2	TRBJ1-2	TGTGCCAGCAGCCCTGGGGGGGTATATGGCTACACCTTC	CASSPGGVYGYTF
NA	TRBD2	TRBV19	TRBJ2-5	TGTGCCAGTATGCCCGGCGGAGCGGGGAAAGAGACCCAGTACTTC	CASMPGGAGKETQYF
few	TRBD2	TRBV9	TRBJ2-5	TGTGCCAGCAGCGAGCTAGCGGCTCAAGAGACCCAGTACTTC	CASSELAAQETQYF
NA	NA	TRBV2	TRBJ1-4	TGTGCCAGCAGCCTATTAGGATCCGGGACTAATGAAAAACTGTTTTTT	CASSLLGSGTNEKLFF
NA	TRBD1	TRBV5-1	TRBJ1-3	TGCGCCAGCAGCTCGCTCCAGGGGGATGGAAACACCATATATTTT	CASSSLQGDGNTIYF
NA	NA	TRBV28	TRBJ2-7	TGTGCCAGCAGTTTCACCGGGTACGAGCAGTACTTC	CASSFTGYEQYF
NA	TRBD2	TRBV27	TRBJ2-1	TGTGCCAGCAGTTTAATGGCGGGGGGCGCGAATGAGCAGTTCTTC	CASSLMAGGANEQFF
few	TRBD1	TRBV11-3	TRBJ2-7	TGTGCCAGCAGCATGAGGACAGGGGGCTACGAGCAGTACTTC	CASSMRTGGYEQYF